These T cell receptor beta chains were read from a single sample in a study of shared clonotypes between healthy human individuals. Sequencing was performed with immunoSEQ multiplex PCR; in TCRdb, only in-frame clones are kept and a portion is missing. The sample contains 1.6 million or so clones, 98% of which appear only once. The sequencing input was naive CD4+ T cells sorted from blood. The source is a man aged 30 to 45 in good health. Both conserved end residues are trimmed from each CDR3. Each record gives: CDR3 length, J gene, V gene, CDR3 protein.

cdr3_length: 11
j_call: TRBJ1-4
v_call: TRBV18
cdr3_aa: ASSSGGSEKLF

cdr3_length: 12
j_call: TRBJ2-7
v_call: TRBV28
cdr3_aa: ASRVGTVTYEQY

cdr3_length: 13
j_call: TRBJ2-1
v_call: TRBV5-1
cdr3_aa: ASSRGDAGYNEQF

cdr3_length: 14
j_call: TRBJ2-7
v_call: TRBV27
cdr3_aa: ASIGFAGAGSYEQY

cdr3_length: 14
j_call: TRBJ2-7
v_call: TRBV7-2
cdr3_aa: ASSSKDRILSYEQY

cdr3_length: 11
j_call: TRBJ1-1
v_call: TRBV7-3
cdr3_aa: ASSLGGITEAF

cdr3_length: 10
j_call: TRBJ1-1
v_call: TRBV28
cdr3_aa: ASRAGGAAAF

cdr3_length: 15
j_call: TRBJ2-1
v_call: TRBV14
cdr3_aa: ASSLITGGIGYNEQF

cdr3_length: 10
j_call: TRBJ2-1
v_call: TRBV7-3
cdr3_aa: ASSRDRVEQF

cdr3_length: 15
j_call: TRBJ2-1
v_call: TRBV7-2
cdr3_aa: ASSLRGLAGPPNEQF

cdr3_length: 14
j_call: TRBJ2-2
v_call: TRBV27
cdr3_aa: ASSPSGRAYSGELF

cdr3_length: 14
j_call: TRBJ2-7
v_call: TRBV30
cdr3_aa: AWTPGTSGRGGEQY

cdr3_length: 11
j_call: TRBJ2-3
v_call: TRBV19
cdr3_aa: ASSLSTTDTQY

cdr3_length: 12
j_call: TRBJ2-2
v_call: TRBV19
cdr3_aa: ASSISVNAGELF

cdr3_length: 14
j_call: TRBJ2-5
v_call: TRBV5-1
cdr3_aa: ASSLTLAGGTETQY

cdr3_length: 14
j_call: TRBJ2-1
v_call: TRBV5-1
cdr3_aa: ASSLGWGDSYNEQF